This is a list of T cell receptor beta chains from one sample in a study of post-analysis software for immune sequencing data. MiXCR, run by TCRdb on the PCR reads, gives a single entry per CDR3 protein. The data hold approximately 250,000 distinct CDR3 sequences, with 36% observed a single time. The sample was blood. The receptors come from a girl between 10 and 17 years old with multiple sclerosis. The CDR3 runs from the conserved cysteine through the conserved F or W. A D gene is named only where the DNA matches it firmly. Size is omitted from some rows. Given values are once, few, many or a class for expanded clones.

16 | many | TRBJ2-7 | TRBV9 | TRBD2 | TGTGCCAGCAGCGTTCCCCCTCTAGCGGAAATCTACGAGCAGTACTTC | CASSVPPLAEIYEQYF
15 | NA | TRBJ2-1 | TRBV5-1 | NA | TGCGCCAGCAGCTTGGGGTGGAGGGGTTACAATGAGCAGTTCTTC | CASSLGWRGYNEQFF
15 | many | TRBJ1-2 | TRBV5-1 | TRBD1 | TGCGCCAGCAGCGGCGGGGACAGCACCCTCTATGGCTACACCTTC | CASSGGDSTLYGYTF
14 | many | TRBJ1-4 | TRBV6-2/TRBV6-3 | NA | TGTGCCAGCAGCAACAGGGAGTGGATTGAAAAACTGTTTTTT | CASSNREWIEKLFF
16 | NA | TRBJ1-2 | TRBV6-1 | NA | TGTGCCAGCAGTGAATGGAAAAGGGACCGCGACTATGGCTACACCTTC | CASSEWKRDRDYGYTF
15 | NA | TRBJ2-3 | TRBV5-1 | TRBD1 | TGCGCCAGCAGAAGTGGGACAGCGCCCACAGATACGCAGTATTTT | CASRSGTAPTDTQYF
16 | NA | TRBJ2-5 | TRBV15 | NA | TGTGCCACCAGCAGAGCGGGCGGGCAGTACCAAGAGACCCAGTACTTC | CATSRAGGQYQETQYF
12 | many | TRBJ1-2 | TRBV29-1 | NA | TGCAGCGTTGATCATGGGGGCAATGGCTACACCTTC | CSVDHGGNGYTF
12 | many | TRBJ2-5 | TRBV7-9 | NA | TGTGCCAGCAGCTGGGGGGAAGAGACCCAGTACTTC | CASSWGEETQYF
15 | NA | TRBJ1-6 | TRBV7-2 | NA | TGTGCCAGCAGCCCACAGACAGGTTCCGATTCACCCCTCCACTTT | CASSPQTGSDSPLHF
15 | NA | TRBJ1-5 | TRBV20-1 | NA | TGCAGTGCTAGAGAAAGAGGGGTTTTCAATCAGCCCCAGCATTTT | CSARERGVFNQPQHF
15 | NA | TRBJ2-7 | TRBV10-2 | NA | TGCGCCAGCAGTGAGCAGCGGGCCCGATACAATGAGCAGTACTTC | CASSEQRARYNEQYF
15 | few | TRBJ2-1 | TRBV2 | NA | TGTGCCAGCAGTGAAACTCGAACGTCCTACAATGAGCAGTTCTTC | CASSETRTSYNEQFF
17 | many | TRBJ2-1 | TRBV29-1 | NA | TGCAGCGTTGAAGCTGCGGGGGCGGGCCCTACCTACAATGAGCAGTTCTTC | CSVEAAGAGPTYNEQFF
15 | NA | TRBJ1-1 | TRBV7-9 | NA | TGTGCCAGCAGCCTGATACGGGGGTGGAACACTAAAGCTTTCTTT | CASSLIRGWNTKAFF
15 | many | TRBJ2-1 | TRBV27 | TRBD1 | TGTGCCAGCAGTCCGCCCGGGACAGGGGGCAATGAGCAGTTCTTC | CASSPPGTGGNEQFF
15 | few | TRBJ2-2 | TRBV29-1 | NA | TGCAGCGTTGAAGATCCCCGACAGCCCACCGGGGAGCTGTTTTTT | CSVEDPRQPTGELFF
15 | NA | TRBJ1-1 | TRBV7-9 | NA | TGTGCCAGCAACAATTGGGGGGAAAGGAACACTGAAGCTTTCTTT | CASNNWGERNTEAFF
14 | few | TRBJ1-5 | TRBV29-1 | NA | TGCAGCGTTGCGGACAGAAATAGCAATCAGCCCCAGCATTTT | CSVADRNSNQPQHF
15 | NA | TRBJ2-7 | TRBV20-1 | NA | TGCAGTGCTAGTCCTCGCGGGGCCCCATCCTACGAGCAGTACTTC | CSASPRGAPSYEQYF
13 | NA | TRBJ1-2 | TRBV6-1 | NA | TGTGCCAGCAGCATACAGGGTCGGAGTGGCTACACCTTC | CASSIQGRSGYTF
15 | NA | TRBJ2-5 | TRBV20-1 | TRBD2 | TGCAGTGCTAGTCGGACTAGCGGAATCCAAGAGACCCAGTACTTC | CSASRTSGIQETQYF
15 | many | TRBJ1-1 | TRBV7-3 | NA | TGTGCCAGCAGCTTAGGGCAGGTCGTAAACACTGAAGCTTTCTTT | CASSLGQVVNTEAFF
15 | NA | TRBJ2-2 | TRBV5-1 | NA | TGCGCCAGCAGCTTGGCCTTTGGTAGCACCGGGGAGCTGTTTTTT | CASSLAFGSTGELFF
15 | NA | TRBJ2-2 | TRBV6-6 | TRBD2 | TGTGCCAGTAGCGGGAGTGGAGGGAACACCGGGGAGCTGTTTTTT | CASSGSGGNTGELFF
13 | few | TRBJ1-5 | TRBV19 | NA | TGTGCCAGTAGTCCATTAGGAGGTCAGCCCCAGCATTTT | CASSPLGGQPQHF
13 | few | TRBJ1-1 | TRBV3-1 | NA | TGTGCCAGCAGCCAAGGACAGTTCACTGAAGCTTTCTTT | CASSQGQFTEAFF
17 | few | TRBJ2-1 | TRBV6-2/TRBV6-3 | NA | TGTGCCAGCAGTGCCCTGAGGGGTGCAAGTAAGTCGAATGAGCAGTTCTTC | CASSALRGASKSNEQFF
12 | NA | TRBJ1-1 | TRBV3-1 | TRBD1 | TGTGCCAGCAGCCCGGAGACAGGGTCAGCTTTCTTT | CASSPETGSAFF
15 | few | TRBJ1-6 | TRBV2 | NA | TGTGCCAGCAGTCCATGGTCCTGGTGGGATTCACCCCTCCACTTT | CASSPWSWWDSPLHF
15 | few | TRBJ2-7 | TRBV20-1 | TRBD2 | TGCAGTGCTAGAGATGGGGATAGCGGGGGCTACGAGCAGTACTTC | CSARDGDSGGYEQYF
15 | few | TRBJ1-3 | TRBV5-4 | TRBD1 | TGTGCCAGCAGCGCCGACAGGGCGAAAGGAAACACCATATATTTT | CASSADRAKGNTIYF
14 | many | TRBJ1-6 | TRBV12-3/TRBV12-4 | NA | TGTGCCAGCAGTCCCGGGGGCGGTAATTCACCCCTCCACTTT | CASSPGGGNSPLHF
14 | NA | TRBJ2-1 | TRBV20-1 | NA | TGCAGTGCGAGGGGGAGGGCCGGCAACAATGAGCAGTTCTTC | CSARGRAGNNEQFF
14 | NA | TRBJ1-6 | TRBV20-1 | NA | TGCAGTGCTAGATCCAGCAGGGGAAGTTCACCCCTCCACTTT | CSARSSRGSSPLHF
18 | many | TRBJ2-1 | TRBV12-3/TRBV12-4 | TRBD2 | TGTGCCAGCAGAGGACCGGGACTAGCGGGAGAGTGGCGATATGAGCAGTTCTTC | CASRGPGLAGEWRYEQFF
16 | few | TRBJ1-1 | TRBV7-9 | NA | TGTGCCAGCAGCTTAGCGGCTTTGTACCATGGAGGAGAAGCTTTCTTT | CASSLAALYHGGEAFF
17 | many | TRBJ1-2 | TRBV20-1 | NA | TGCAGTGCTAGAGAAGAGGCTAGATCTGGCGGCGGCTATGGCTACACCTTC | CSAREEARSGGGYGYTF
14 | many | TRBJ2-3 | TRBV11-2 | TRBD2 | TGTGCCAGCAGCCCGAGGATTCCCGGGGGGTCGCAGTATTTT | CASSPRIPGGSQYF
14 | many | TRBJ2-2 | TRBV3-1 | TRBD1 | TGTGCCAGCAGCCTAGGGACAGCCCCCGGGGAGCTGTTTTTT | CASSLGTAPGELFF
15 | NA | TRBJ1-5 | TRBV5-5 | NA | TGTGCCAGCAGCCAGATCGTGGGGCGCAATCAGCCCCAGCATTTT | CASSQIVGRNQPQHF
15 | many | TRBJ2-5 | TRBV12-3/TRBV12-4 | TRBD1 | TGTGCCAGCAGTTCTTTGGACAGGGCCCATGAGACCCAGTACTTC | CASSSLDRAHETQYF